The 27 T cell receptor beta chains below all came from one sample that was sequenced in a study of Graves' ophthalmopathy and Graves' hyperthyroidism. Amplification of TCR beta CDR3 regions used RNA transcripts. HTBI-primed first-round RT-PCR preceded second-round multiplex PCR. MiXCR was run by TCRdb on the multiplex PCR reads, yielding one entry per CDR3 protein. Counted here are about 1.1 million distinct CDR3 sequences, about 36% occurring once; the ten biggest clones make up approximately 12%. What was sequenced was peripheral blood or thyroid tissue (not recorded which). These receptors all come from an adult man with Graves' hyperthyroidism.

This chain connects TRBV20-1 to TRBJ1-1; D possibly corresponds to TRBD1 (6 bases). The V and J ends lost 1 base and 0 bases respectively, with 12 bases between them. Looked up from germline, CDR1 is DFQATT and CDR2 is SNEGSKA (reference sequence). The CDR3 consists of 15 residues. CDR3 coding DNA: TGCAGTGCTAGAGTGGGGGCTTTGATGAACACTGAAGCTTTCTTT. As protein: CSARVGALMNTEAFF.

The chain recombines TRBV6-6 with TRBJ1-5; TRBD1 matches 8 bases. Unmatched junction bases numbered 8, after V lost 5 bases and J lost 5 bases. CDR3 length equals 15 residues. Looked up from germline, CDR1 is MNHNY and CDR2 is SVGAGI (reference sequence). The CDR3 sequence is CASSEGTGYDQPQHF. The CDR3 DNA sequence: TGTGCCAGCAGTGAGGGGACAGGATACGATCAGCCCCAGCATTTT.

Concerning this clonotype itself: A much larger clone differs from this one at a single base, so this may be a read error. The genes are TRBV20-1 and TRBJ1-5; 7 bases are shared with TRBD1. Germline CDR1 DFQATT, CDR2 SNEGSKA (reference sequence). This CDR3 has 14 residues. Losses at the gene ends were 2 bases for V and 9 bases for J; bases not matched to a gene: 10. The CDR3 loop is CSARLTGNIRPQHF. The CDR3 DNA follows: TGCAGTGCTAGACTGACAGGGAACATCCGGCCCCAGCATTTT.

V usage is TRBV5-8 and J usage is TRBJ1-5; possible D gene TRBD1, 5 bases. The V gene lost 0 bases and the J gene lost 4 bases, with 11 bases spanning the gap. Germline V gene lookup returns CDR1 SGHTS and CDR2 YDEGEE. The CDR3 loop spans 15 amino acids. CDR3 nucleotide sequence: TGTGCCAGCAGCTTGGCGGCTCGGGGGAATCAGCCCCAGCATTTT. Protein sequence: CASSLAARGNQPQHF.

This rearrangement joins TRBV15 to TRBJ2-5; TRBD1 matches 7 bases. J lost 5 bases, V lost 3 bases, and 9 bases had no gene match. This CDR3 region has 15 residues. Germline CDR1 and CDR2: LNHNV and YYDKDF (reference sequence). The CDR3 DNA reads TGTGCCACCAGCAGGAGGGCCAGGGGGATGGAGACCCAGTACTTC. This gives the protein CATSRRARGMETQYF.

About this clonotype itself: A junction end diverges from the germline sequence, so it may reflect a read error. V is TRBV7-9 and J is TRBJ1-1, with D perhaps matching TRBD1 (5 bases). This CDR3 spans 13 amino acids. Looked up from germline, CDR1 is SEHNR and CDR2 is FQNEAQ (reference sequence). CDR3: CASSLMGVTETFF. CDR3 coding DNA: TGTGCCAGCAGCCTCATGGGGGTCACTGAAACTTTCTTT.

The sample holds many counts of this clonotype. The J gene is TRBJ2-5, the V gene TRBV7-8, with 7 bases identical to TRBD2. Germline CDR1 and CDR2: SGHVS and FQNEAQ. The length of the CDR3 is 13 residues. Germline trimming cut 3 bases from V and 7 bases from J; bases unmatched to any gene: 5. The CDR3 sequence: CASSFVREGTQYF. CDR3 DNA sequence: TGTGCCAGCAGCTTCGTCAGGGAGGGGACCCAGTACTTC.

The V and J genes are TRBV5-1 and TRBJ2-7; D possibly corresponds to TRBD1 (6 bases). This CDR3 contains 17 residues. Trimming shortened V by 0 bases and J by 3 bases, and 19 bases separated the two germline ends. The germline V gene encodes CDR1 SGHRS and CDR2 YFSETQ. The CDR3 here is CASSLGTTGSHFYEQYF. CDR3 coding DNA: TGCGCCAGCAGCTTGGGTACGACAGGATCACATTTCTACGAGCAGTACTTC.

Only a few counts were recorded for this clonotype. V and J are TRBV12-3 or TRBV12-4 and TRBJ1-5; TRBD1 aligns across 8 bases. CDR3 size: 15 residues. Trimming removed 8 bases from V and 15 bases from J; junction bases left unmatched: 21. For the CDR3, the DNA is TGTGCCAGCTGTACAGGGGGTAGGGGGTTGAGGGGGTTGCATTTT. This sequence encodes CASCTGGRGLRGLHF.

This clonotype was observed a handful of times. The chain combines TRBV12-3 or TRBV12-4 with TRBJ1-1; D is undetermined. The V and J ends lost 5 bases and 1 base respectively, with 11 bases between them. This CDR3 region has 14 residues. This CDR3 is CASSPALTNTEAFF. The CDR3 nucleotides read TGTGCCAGCAGTCCGGCTCTAACGAACACTGAAGCTTTCTTT.

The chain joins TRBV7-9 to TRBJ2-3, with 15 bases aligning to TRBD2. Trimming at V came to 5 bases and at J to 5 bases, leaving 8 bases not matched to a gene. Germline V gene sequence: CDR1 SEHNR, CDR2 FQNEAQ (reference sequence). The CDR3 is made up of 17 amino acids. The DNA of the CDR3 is TGTGCCAGCAGCACGTCCTCGGGACTAGCGGGGGGAGATACGCAGTATTTT. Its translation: CASSTSSGLAGGDTQYF.

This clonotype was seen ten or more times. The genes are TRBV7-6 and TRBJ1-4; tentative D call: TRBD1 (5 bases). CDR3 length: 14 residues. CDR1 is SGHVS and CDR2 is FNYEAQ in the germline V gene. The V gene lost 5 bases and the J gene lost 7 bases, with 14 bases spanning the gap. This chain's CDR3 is CASSLDQTAEKLFF. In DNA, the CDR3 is TGTGCCAGCAGCCTCGATCAGACAGCTGAAAAACTGTTTTTT.

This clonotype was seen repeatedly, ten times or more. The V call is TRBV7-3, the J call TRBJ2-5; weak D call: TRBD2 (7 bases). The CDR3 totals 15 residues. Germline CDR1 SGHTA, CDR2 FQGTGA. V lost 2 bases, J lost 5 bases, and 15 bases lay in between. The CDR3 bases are TGTGCCAGCAGCTTATTTGGAGGGGGGGGGGAGACCCAGTACTTC. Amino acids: CASSLFGGGGETQYF.

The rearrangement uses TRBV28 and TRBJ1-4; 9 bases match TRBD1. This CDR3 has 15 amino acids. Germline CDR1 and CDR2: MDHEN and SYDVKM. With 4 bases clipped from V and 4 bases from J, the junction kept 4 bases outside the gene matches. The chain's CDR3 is CASSSATGGNEKLFF. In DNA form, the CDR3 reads TGTGCCAGCAGTTCCGCGACAGGGGGTAATGAAAAACTGTTTTTT.

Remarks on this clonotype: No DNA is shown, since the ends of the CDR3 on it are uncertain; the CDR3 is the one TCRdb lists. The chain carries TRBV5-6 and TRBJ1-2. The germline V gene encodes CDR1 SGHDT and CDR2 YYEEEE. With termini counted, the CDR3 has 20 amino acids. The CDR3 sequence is CASSFYICSRTEGIDYGYTF.

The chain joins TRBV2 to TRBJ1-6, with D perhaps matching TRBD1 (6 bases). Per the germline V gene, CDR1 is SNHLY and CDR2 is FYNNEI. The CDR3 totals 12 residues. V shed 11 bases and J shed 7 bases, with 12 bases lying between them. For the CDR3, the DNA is TGTGCCGGCCCAACAGGGAATTCACCCCTCCACTTT. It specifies CAGPTGNSPLHF.

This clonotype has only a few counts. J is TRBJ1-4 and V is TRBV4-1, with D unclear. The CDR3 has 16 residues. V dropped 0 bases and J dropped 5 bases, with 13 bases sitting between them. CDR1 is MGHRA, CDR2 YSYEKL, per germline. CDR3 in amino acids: CASSQEELEGNEKLFF. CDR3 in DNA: TGCGCCAGCAGCCAAGAGGAGCTAGAGGGAAATGAAAAACTGTTTTTT.

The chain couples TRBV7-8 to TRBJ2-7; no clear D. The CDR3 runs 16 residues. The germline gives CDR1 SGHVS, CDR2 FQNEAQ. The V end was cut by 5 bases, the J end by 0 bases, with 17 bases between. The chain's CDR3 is CASSTSAAPSSYEQYF. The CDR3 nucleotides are TGTGCCAGCAGCACATCTGCTGCTCCGTCCTCCTACGAGCAGTACTTC. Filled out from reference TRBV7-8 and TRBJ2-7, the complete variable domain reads GAGVSQSPRYKVAKRGQDVALRCDPISGHVSLFWYQQALGQGPEFLTYFQNEAQLDKSGLPSDRFFAERPEGSVSTLKIQRTQQEDSAVYLCASSTSAAPSSYEQYFGPGTRLTVT.

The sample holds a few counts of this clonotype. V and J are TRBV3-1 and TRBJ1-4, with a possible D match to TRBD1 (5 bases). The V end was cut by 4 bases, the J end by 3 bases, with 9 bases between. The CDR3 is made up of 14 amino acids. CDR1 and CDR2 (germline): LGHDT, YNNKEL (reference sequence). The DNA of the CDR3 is TGTGCCAGCAGCCCAGGGTGTTCTAATGAAAAACTGTTTTTT. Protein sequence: CASSPGCSNEKLFF. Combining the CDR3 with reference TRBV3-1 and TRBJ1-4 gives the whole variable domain DTAVSQTPKYLVTQMGNDKSIKCEQNLGHDTMYWYKQDSKKFLKIMFSYNNKELIINETVPNRFSPKSPDKAHLNLHINSLELGDSAVYFCASSPGCSNEKLFFGSGTQLSVL.

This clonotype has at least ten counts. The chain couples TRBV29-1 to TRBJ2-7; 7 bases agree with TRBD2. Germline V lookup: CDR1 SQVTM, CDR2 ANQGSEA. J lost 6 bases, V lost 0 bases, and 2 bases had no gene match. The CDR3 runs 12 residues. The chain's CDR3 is CSVEDRGVEQYF. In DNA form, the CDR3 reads TGCAGCGTTGAAGATCGGGGGGTCGAGCAGTACTTC.

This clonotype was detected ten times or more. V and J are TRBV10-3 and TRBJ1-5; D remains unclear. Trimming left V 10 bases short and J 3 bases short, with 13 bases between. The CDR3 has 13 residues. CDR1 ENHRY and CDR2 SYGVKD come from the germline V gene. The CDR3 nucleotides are TGTGCCACCCAAGACGGACTCAATCAGCCCCAGCATTTT. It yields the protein CATQDGLNQPQHF.

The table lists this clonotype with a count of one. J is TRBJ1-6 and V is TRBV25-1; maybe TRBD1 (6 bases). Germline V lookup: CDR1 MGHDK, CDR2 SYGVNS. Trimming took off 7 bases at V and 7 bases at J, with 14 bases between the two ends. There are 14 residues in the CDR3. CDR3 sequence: CASKQTGSNSPLHF. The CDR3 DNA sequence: TGTGCCAGCAAACAGACAGGTTCAAATTCACCCCTCCACTTT.

CDR3 protein: CASSLASQYF. DNA of the CDR3: TGTGCCAGCAGCTTAGCTAGCCAGTACTTC. This chain links TRBV7-2 with TRBJ2-5, with unresolved D. The CDR3 sequence is 10 residues long. Germline CDR1 SGHTA, CDR2 FQGNSA. Trimming pared 0 bases from V and 10 bases from J, leaving 3 bases between.

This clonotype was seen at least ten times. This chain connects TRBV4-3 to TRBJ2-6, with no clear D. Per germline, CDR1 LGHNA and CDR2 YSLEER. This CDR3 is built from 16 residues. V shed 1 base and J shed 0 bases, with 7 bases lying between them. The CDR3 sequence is CASSQVRLSGANVLTF. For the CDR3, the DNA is TGCGCCAGCAGCCAAGTCAGACTCTCTGGGGCCAACGTCCTGACTTTC.

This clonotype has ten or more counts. The CDR3 sequence is CASSLARGLRTGTGELFF. The CDR3 coding sequence is TGTGCCAGCAGCTTAGCTAGGGGACTAAGGACAGGCACCGGGGAGCTGTTTTTT. The V call is TRBV7-6, the J call TRBJ2-2; D possibly matches TRBD1 or TRBD2 (7 bases each). Trimming pared 0 bases from V and 4 bases from J, leaving 18 bases between. Per the germline V gene, CDR1 is SGHVS and CDR2 is FNYEAQ. The CDR3 covers 18 residues.

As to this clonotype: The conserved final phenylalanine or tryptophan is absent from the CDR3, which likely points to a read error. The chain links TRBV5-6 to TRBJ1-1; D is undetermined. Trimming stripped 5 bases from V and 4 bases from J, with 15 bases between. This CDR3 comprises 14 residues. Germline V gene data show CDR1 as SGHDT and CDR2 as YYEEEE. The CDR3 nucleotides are TGTGCCAGCAGGGATCTCGGAGGCAGCACTGAAGCTTTCCTT. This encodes CASRDLGGSTEAFL.

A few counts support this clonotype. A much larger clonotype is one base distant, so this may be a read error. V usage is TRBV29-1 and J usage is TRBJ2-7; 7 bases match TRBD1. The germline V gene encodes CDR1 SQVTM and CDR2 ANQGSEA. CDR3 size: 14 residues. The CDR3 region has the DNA TGCAGCGTTGAATCCCGGGACAGCTCCTGCGAGCAGTACTTC. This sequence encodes CSVESRDSSCEQYF.